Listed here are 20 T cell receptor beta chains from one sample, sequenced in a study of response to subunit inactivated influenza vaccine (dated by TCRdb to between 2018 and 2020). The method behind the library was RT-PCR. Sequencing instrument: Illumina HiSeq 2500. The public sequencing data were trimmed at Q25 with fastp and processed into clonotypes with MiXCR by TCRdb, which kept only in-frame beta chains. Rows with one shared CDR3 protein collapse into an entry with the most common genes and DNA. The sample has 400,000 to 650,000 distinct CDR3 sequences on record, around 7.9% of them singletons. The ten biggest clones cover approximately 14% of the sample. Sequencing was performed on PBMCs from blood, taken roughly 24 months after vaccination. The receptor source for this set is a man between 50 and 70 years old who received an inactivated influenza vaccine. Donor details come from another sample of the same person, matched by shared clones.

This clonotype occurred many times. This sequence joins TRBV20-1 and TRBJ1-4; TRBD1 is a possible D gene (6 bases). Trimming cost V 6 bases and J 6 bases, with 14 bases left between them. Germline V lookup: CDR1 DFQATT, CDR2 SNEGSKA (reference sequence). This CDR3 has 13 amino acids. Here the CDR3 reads CSAPLAGDEKLFF. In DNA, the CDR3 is TGCAGTGCCCCCCTGGCAGGGGATGAAAAACTGTTTTTT.

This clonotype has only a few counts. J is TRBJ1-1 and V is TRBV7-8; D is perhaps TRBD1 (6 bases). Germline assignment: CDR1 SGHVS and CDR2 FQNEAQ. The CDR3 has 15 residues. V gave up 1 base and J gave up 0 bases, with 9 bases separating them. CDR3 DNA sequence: TGTGCCAGCAGCTTAGGGGGGCTGTTGAACACTGAAGCTTTCTTT. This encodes CASSLGGLLNTEAFF.

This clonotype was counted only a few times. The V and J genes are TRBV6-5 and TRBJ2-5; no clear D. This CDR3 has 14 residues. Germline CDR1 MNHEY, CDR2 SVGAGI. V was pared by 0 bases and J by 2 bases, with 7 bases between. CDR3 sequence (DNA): TGTGCCAGCAGTTACTCGACACGACAAGAGACCCAGTACTTC. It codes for CASSYSTRQETQYF.

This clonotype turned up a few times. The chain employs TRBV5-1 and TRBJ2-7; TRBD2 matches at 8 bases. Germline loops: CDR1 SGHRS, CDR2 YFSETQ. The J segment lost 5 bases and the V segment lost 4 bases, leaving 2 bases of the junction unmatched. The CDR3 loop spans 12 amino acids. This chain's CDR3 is CASSERGNEQYF. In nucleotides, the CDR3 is TGCGCCAGCAGCGAGCGGGGGAACGAGCAGTACTTC. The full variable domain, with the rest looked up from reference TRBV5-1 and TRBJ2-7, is KAGVTQTPRYLIKTRGQQVTLSCSPISGHRSVSWYQQTPGQGLQFLFEYFSETQRNKGNFPGRFSGRQFSNSRSEMNVSTLELGDSALYLCASSERGNEQYFGPGTRLTVT.

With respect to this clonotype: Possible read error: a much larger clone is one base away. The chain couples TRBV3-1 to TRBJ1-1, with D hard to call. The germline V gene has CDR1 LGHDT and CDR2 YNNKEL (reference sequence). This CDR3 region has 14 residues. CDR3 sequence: CARSQEPGNREAFF. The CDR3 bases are TGTGCCCGCAGCCAAGAACCGGGTAACAGAGAAGCTTTCTTT.

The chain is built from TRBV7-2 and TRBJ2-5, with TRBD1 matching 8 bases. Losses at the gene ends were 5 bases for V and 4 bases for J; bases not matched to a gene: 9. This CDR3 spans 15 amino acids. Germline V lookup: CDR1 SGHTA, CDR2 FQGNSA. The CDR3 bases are TGTGCCAGCAGCCCACGACAGGGGCCACGAGAGACCCAGTACTTC. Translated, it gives CASSPRQGPRETQYF.

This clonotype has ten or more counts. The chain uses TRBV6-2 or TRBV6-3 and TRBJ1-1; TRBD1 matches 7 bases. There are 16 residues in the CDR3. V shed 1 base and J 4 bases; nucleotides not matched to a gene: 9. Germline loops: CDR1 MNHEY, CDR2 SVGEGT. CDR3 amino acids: CASSYFKGALGTEAFF. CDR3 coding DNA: TGTGCCAGCAGTTACTTTAAGGGGGCGTTGGGCACTGAAGCTTTCTTT.

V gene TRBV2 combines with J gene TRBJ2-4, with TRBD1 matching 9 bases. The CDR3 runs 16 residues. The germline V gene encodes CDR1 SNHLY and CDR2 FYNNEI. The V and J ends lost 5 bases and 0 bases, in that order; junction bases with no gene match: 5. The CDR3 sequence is CASSFGDRVAKNIQYF. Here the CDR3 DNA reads TGTGCCAGCAGTTTTGGGGACAGGGTAGCCAAAAACATTCAGTACTTC.

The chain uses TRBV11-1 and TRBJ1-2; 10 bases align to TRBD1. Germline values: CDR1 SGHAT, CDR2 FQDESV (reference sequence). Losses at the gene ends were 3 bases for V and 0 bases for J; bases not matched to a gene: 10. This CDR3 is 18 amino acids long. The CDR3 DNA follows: TGTGCCAGCAGCTTCTCCGGGACAGGGGAAATAGCTAACTATGGCTACACCTTC. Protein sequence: CASSFSGTGEIANYGYTF.

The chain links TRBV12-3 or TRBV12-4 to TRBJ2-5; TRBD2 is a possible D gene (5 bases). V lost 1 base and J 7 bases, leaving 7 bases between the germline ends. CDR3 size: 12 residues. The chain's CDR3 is CASSLVEGTQYF. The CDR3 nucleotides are TGTGCCAGCAGTTTAGTAGAGGGGACCCAGTACTTC.

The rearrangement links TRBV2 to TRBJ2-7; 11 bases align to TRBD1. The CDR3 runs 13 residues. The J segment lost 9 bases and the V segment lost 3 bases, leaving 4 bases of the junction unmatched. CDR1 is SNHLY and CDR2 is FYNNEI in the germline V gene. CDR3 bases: TGTGCCAGCAGTGACGGGACAGGGGGGATGCAGTACTTC. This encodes CASSDGTGGMQYF.

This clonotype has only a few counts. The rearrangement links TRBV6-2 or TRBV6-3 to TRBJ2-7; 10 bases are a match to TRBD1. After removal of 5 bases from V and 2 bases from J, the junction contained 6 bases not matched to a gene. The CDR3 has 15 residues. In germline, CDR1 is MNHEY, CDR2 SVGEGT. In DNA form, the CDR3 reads TGTGCCAGCAGTAATATCGGGACAGGGGCCTACGAGCAGTACTTC. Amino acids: CASSNIGTGAYEQYF.

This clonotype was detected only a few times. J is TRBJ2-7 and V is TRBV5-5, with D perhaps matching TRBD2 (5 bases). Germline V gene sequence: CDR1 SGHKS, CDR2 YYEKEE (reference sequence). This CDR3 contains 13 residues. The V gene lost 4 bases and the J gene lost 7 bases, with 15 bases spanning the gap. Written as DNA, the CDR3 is TGTGCCAGCAGCCCAGGTTATGGGAGTGAGCAGTACTTC. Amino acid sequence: CASSPGYGSEQYF.

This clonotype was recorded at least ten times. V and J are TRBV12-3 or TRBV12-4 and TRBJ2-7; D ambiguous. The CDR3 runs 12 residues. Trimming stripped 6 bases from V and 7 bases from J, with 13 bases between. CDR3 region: CASSEDRWEQYF. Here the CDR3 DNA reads TGTGCCAGCAGCGAAGATCGATGGGAGCAGTACTTC.

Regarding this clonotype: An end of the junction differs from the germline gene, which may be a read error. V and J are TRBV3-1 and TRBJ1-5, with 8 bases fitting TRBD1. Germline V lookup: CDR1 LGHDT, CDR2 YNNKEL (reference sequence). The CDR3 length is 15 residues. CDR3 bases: TGTGCCAGCAGCCAAGACAGGGGGCCCAATCATCCCCAGCATTTT. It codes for CASSQDRGPNHPQHF.

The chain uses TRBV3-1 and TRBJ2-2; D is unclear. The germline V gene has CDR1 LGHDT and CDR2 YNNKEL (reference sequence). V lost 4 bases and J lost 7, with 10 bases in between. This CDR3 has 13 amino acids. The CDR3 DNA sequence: TGTGCCAGCAGCCCCCCCCCAGGCGGGGAGCTGTTTTTT. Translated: CASSPPPGGELFF.

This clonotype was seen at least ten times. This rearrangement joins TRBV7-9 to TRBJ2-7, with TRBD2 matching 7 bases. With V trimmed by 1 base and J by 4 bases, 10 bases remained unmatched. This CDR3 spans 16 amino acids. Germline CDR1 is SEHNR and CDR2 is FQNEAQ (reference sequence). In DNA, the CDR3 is TGTGCCAGCAGCTTAGGAAGCGAAGCGGGATGGTACGAGCAGTACTTC. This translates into CASSLGSEAGWYEQYF.

CDR3 in DNA: TGTGCCTGGAGACGCCAGGGGGCGGGAGAGACCCAGTACTTC. Its translation is CAWRRQGAGETQYF. The gene calls are TRBV30 and TRBJ2-5, with 8 bases identical to TRBD1. CDR3 length: 14 residues. Germline CDR1 is GTSNPN and CDR2 is SVGIG (reference sequence). V trimming: 3 bases; J trimming: 4 bases; junction bases outside the gene matches: 7.

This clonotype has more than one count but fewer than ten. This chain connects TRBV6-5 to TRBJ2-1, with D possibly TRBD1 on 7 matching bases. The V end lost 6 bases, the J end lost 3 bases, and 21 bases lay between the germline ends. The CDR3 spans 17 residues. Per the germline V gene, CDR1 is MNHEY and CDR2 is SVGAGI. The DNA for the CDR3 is TGTGCCAGCAGCTACAACGGAGGGACAGAAATCTACAATGAGCAGTTCTTC. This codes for CASSYNGGTEIYNEQFF.

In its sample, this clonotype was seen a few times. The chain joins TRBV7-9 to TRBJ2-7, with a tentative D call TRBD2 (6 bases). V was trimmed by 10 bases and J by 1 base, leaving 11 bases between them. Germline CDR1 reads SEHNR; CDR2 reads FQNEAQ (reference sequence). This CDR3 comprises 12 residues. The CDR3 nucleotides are TGTGCCACGGGGGACGCGTCCTACGAGCAGTACTTC. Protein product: CATGDASYEQYF.